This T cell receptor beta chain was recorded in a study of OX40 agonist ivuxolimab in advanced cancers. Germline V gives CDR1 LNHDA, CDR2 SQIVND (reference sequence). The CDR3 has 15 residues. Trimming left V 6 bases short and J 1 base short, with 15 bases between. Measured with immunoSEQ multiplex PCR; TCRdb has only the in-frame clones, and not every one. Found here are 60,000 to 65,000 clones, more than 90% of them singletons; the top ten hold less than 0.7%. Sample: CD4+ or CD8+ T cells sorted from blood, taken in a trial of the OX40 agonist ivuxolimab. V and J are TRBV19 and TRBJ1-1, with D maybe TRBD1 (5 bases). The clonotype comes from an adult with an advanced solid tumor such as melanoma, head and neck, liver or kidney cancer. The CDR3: CASRTVGDWNTEAFF. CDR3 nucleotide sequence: TGTGCCAGTAGGACTGTAGGGGATTGGAACACTGAAGCTTTCTTT.